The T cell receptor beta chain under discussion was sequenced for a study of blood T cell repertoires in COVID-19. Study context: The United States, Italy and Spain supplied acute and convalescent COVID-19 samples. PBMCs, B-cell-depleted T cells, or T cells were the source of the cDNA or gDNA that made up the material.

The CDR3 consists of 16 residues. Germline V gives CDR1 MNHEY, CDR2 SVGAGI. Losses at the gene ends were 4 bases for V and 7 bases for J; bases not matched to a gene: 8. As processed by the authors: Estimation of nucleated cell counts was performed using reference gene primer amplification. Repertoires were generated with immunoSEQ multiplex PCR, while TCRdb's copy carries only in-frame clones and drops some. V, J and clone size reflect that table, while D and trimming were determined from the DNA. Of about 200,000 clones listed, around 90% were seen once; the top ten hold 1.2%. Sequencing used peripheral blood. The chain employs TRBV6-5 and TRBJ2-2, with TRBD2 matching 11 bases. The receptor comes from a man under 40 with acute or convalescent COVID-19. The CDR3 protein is CASSWGTSGGIGELFF. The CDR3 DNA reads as TGTGCCAGCAGTTGGGGCACTAGCGGGGGTATCGGGGAGCTGTTTTTT.